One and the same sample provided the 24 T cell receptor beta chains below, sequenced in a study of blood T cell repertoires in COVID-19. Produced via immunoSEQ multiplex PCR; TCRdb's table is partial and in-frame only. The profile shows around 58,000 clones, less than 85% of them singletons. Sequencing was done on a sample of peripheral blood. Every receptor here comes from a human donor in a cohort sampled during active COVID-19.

In DNA, the CDR3 is TGTGCCAGTACCACTCGCGTCACCGGGGAGCTGTTTTTT. Residues: CASTTRVTGELFF. The V call is TRBV19, the J call TRBJ2-2; D gene uncertain. CDR1 is LNHDA, CDR2 SQIVND, per germline (reference sequence). The CDR3 length is 13 residues. V lost 7 bases and J lost 4, with 10 bases in between. The full variable domain, completed using reference TRBV19 and TRBJ2-2, is DGGITQSPKYLFRKEGQNVTLSCEQNLNHDAMYWYRQDPGQGLRLIYYSQIVNDFQKGDIAEGYSVSREKKESFPLTVTSAQKNPTAFYLCASTTRVTGELFFGEGSRLTVL.

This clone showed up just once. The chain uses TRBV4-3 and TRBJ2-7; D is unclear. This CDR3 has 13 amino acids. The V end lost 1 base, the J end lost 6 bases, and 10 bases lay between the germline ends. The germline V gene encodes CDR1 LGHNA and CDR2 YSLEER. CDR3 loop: CASSQAYSSEQYF. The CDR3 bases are TGCGCCAGCAGCCAAGCCTATTCTAGCGAGCAGTACTTC.

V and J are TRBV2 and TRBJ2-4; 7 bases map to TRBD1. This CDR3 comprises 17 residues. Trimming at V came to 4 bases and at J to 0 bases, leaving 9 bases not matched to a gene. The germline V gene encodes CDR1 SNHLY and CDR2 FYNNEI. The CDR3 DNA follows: TGTGCCAGCAGTGCCCATCGACAGGGTCAAGCCAAAAACATTCAGTACTTC. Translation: CASSAHRQGQAKNIQYF.

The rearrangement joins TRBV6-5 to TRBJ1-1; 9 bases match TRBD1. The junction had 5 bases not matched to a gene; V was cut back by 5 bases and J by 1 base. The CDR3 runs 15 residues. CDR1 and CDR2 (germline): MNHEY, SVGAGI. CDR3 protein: CASSPQGAKNTEAFF. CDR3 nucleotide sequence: TGTGCCAGCAGTCCACAGGGGGCGAAGAACACTGAAGCTTTCTTT.

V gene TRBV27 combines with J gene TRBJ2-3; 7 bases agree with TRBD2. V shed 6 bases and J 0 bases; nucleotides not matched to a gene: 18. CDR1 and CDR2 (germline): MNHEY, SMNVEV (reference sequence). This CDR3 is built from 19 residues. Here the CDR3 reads CASRGQNPAGVYSTDTQYF. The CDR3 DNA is TGTGCCAGCAGGGGCCAAAACCCGGCGGGGGTCTATAGCACAGATACGCAGTATTTT.

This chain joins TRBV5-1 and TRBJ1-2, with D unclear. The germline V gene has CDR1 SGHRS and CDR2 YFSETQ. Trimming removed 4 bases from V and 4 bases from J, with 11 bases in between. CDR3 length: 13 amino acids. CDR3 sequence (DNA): TGCGCCAGCAGCCCGGGGAGTGGCTATGGCTACACCTTC. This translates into CASSPGSGYGYTF.

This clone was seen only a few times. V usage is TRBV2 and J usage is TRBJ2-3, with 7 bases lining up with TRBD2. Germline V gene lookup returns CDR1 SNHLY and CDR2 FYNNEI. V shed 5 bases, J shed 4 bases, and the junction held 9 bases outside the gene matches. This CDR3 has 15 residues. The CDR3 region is CASSLGGGGADTQYF. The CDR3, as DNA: TGTGCCAGCAGTCTTGGGGGGGGAGGCGCAGATACGCAGTATTTT.

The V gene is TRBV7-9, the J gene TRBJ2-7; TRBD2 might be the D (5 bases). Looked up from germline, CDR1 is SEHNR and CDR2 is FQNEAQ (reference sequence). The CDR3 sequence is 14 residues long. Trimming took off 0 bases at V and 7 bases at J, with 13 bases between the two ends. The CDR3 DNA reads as TGTGCCAGCAGCTTAGCGGAAGGGCGAGGGGAGCAGTACTTC. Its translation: CASSLAEGRGEQYF.

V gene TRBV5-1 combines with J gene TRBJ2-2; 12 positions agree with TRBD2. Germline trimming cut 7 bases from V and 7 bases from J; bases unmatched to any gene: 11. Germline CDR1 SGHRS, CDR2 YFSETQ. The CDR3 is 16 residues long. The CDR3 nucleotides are TGCGCCAGCCGGGCTTGGACTAGCGGGGTGAGCGGGGAGCTGTTTTTT. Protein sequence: CASRAWTSGVSGELFF.

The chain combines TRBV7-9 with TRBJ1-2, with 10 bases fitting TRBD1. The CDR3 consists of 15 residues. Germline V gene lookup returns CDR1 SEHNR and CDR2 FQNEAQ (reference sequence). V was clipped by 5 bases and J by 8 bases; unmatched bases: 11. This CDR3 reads CASSLGQGGWYGYTF. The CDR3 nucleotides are TGTGCCAGCAGCCTCGGACAGGGGGGCTGGTACGGCTACACCTTC. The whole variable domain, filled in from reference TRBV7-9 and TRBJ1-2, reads DTGVSQNPRHKITKRGQNVTFRCDPISEHNRLYWYRQTLGQGPEFLTYFQNEAQLEKSRLLSDRFSAERPKGSFSTLEIQRTEQGDSAMYLCASSLGQGGWYGYTFGSGTRLTVV.

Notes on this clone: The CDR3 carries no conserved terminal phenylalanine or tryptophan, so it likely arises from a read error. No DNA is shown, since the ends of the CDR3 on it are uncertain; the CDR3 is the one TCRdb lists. CDR3 sequence reads: CATSDSCRPRDRVFKAL. This sequence joins TRBV24-1 and TRBJ2-7; the table gives TRBD1 as D, unverified against the DNA. Inclusive of both ends, the CDR3 amounts to 17 amino acids. In germline, CDR1 is KGHDR, CDR2 SFDVKD.

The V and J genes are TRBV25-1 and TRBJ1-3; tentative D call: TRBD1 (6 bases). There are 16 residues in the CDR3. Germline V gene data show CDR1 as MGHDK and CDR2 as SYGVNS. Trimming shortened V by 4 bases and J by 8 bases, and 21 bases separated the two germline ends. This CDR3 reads CASSAPLGGGDYTIYF. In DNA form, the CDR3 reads TGTGCCAGCAGTGCCCCATTGGGAGGGGGGGATTACACCATATATTTT.

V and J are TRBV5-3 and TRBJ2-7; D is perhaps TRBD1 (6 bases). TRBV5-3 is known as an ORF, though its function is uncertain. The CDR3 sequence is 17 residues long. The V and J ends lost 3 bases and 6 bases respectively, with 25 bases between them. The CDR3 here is CARSSFLGDRTVREQYF. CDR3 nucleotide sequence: TGTGCCAGAAGCTCGTTTTTGGGAGACAGGACTGTTCGCGAGCAGTACTTC.

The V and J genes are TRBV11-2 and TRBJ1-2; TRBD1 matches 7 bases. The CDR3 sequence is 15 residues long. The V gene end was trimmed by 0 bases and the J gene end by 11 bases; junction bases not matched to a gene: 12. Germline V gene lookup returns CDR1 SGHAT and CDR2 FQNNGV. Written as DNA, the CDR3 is TGTGCCAGCAGCTTAGAGGACAGGAGGGACGGTGGATACACCTTC. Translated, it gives CASSLEDRRDGGYTF.

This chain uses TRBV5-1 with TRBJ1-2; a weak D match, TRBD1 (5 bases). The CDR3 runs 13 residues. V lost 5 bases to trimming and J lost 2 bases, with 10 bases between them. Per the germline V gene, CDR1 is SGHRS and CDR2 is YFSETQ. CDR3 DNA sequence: TGCGCCAGCAGTCTCCGGGGGAACTATGGCTACACCTTC. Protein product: CASSLRGNYGYTF.

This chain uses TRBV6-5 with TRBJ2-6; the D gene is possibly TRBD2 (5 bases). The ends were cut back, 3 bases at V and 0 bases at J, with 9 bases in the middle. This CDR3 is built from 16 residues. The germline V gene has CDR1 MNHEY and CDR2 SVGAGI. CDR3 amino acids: CASSYSVISGANVLTF. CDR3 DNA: TGTGCCAGCAGTTATAGCGTTATCTCTGGGGCCAACGTCCTGACTTTC.

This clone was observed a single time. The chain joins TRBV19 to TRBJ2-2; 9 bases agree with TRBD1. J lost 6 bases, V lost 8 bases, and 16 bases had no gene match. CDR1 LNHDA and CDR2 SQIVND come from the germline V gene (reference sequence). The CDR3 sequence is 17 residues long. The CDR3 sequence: CASSWGTGSANAGELFF. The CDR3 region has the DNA TGTGCCAGTTCCTGGGGGACAGGGTCCGCAAACGCCGGGGAGCTGTTTTTT. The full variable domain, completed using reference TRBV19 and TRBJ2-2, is DGGITQSPKYLFRKEGQNVTLSCEQNLNHDAMYWYRQDPGQGLRLIYYSQIVNDFQKGDIAEGYSVSREKKESFPLTVTSAQKNPTAFYLCASSWGTGSANAGELFFGEGSRLTVL.

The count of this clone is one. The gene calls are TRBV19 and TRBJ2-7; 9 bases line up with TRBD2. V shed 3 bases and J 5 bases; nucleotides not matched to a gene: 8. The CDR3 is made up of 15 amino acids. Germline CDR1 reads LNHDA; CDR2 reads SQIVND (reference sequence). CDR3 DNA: TGTGCCAGTAGTATTAGTACTAGCGGGTCCCACGAGCAGTACTTC. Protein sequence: CASSISTSGSHEQYF.

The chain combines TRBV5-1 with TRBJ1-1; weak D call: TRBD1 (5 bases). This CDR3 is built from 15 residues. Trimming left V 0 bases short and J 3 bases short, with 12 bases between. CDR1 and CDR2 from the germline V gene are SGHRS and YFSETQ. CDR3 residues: CASSLGGAWDTEAFF. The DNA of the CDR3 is TGCGCCAGCAGCTTGGGCGGGGCCTGGGACACTGAAGCTTTCTTT.

CDR3 DNA: TGTGCCAGCAGCCTGGCTACAGGGACAGATACGCAGTATTTT. Protein: CASSLATGTDTQYF. V is TRBV7-9 and J is TRBJ2-3, with D perhaps TRBD1 (6 bases). The CDR3 has 14 residues. With 5 bases removed from V and 3 bases from J, the gap between germline ends came to 12 bases. CDR1 is SEHNR and CDR2 is FQNEAQ in the germline V gene (reference sequence).

CDR3 loop: CASSYTQQGRGTEAFF. Written as DNA, the CDR3 is TGTGCCAGCAGTTACACCCAACAGGGCAGAGGCACTGAAGCTTTCTTT. The chain combines TRBV6-5 with TRBJ1-1; D is possibly TRBD1 (6 bases). CDR3 length: 16 amino acids. Deletions cut 2 bases from V and 4 bases from J, with 17 bases between. Germline CDR1 is MNHEY and CDR2 is SVGAGI.

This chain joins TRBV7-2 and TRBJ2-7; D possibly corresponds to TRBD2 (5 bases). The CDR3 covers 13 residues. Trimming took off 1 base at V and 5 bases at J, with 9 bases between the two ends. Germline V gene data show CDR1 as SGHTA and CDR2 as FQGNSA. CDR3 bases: TGTGCCAGCAGCTTAGTACCGGGGAACGAGCAGTACTTC. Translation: CASSLVPGNEQYF.

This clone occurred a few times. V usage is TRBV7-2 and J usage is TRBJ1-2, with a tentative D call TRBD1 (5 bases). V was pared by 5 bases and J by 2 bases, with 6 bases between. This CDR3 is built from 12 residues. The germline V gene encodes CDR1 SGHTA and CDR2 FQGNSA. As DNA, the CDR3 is TGTGCCAGCAGCCGACAGAACTATGGCTACACCTTC. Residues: CASSRQNYGYTF. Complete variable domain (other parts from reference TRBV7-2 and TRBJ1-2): GAGVSQSPSNKVTEKGKDVELRCDPISGHTALYWYRQSLGQGLEFLIYFQGNSAPDKSGLPSDRFSAERTGGSVSTLTIQRTQQEDSAVYLCASSRQNYGYTFGSGTRLTVV.

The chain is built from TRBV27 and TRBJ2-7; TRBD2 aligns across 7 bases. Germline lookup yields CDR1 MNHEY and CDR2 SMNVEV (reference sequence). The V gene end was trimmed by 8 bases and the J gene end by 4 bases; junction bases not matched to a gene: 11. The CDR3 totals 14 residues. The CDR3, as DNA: TGTGCCAGCCGAACCGGTGGGAGGGGATACGAGCAGTACTTC. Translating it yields CASRTGGRGYEQYF.